This T cell receptor (beta chain) was identified during a study of cytomegalovirus exposure and HLA in healthy donors. Study results and caveats: Donor immune exposure was known only as CMV serostatus. Reportedly, diagnosis of cytomegalovirus status by the classifier showed high specificity and sensitivity. Earlier analysis found most TCR beta V segments productive about 87% or about 30% of the time.

CDR1 and CDR2 from the germline V gene are MGHRA and YSYEKL. The CDR3 covers 13 residues. Trimming took off 4 bases at V and 1 base at J, with 7 bases between the two ends. Turning to this clone: The antigen remains undetermined.

PCR amplification relied on 60 Vbeta primers (plus 13 Jbeta primers). TCRdb's copy holds only in-frame clones and misses some; the assay was immunoSEQ multiplex PCR. Among 150,000 to 200,000 clones listed, approximately 88% were seen once. The source material was PBMCs. The chain recombines TRBV4-1 with TRBJ1-1; D uncertain. The origin of this receptor is a boy younger than 10 in good health and CMV-seronegative. Here the CDR3 DNA reads TGCGCCAGCAGCCCCACTGGGAACACTGAAGCTTTCTTT. Its protein is CASSPTGNTEAFF.